Listed below are T cell receptor beta chains from one sample, sequenced in a study of tumor and adjacent non-tumor tissue in lung cancer. TCRdb re-analysed the multiplex PCR reads in MiXCR, keeping a single row per CDR3 protein. The repertoire consists of 75,000 to 80,000 distinct CDR3 sequences, with around 80% occurring once and the leading ten covering less than 50%. Material: distant non-tumor lung tissue. The origin of the receptors is a man aged 70 or older with non-small cell lung cancer. Both conserved end residues are part of each CDR3. D genes are given only for firm matches. Not all rows give a size; the values are once, few, many and, for expanded clones, a class.

j_gene | abundance | d_gene | v_gene | CDR3aa | CDR3nt
TRBJ2-7 | few | NA | TRBV5-1 | CASSLGTWQGSYEQYF | TGCGCCAGCAGCTTGGGGACTTGGCAGGGATCCTACGAGCAGTACTTC
TRBJ1-1 | many | NA | TRBV29-1 | CSVERDSNTEAFF | TGCAGCGTTGAGAGGGATTCGAACACTGAAGCTTTCTTT
TRBJ2-3 | once | NA | TRBV29-1 | CSATPGNGATYTQYF | TGCAGCGCTACCCCCGGGAATGGGGCCACATATACGCAGTATTTT
TRBJ2-5 | NA | NA | TRBV6-1 | CVSSETGGPREYF | TGTGTCAGCAGTGAAACTGGTGGGCCCCGGGAGTACTTC
TRBJ1-6 | once | NA | TRBV11-1 | CANSSGHPDNSPLHF | TGTGCCAACAGCTCCGGACATCCTGATAATTCACCCCTCCACTTT
TRBJ1-6 | many | TRBD1 | TRBV6-6 | CASRRGQSDNFNSPLHF | TGTGCCAGCAGGAGGGGACAGTCCGACAATTTTAATTCACCCCTCCACTTT
TRBJ1-1 | NA | TRBD1 | TRBV11-3 | CASSLRDRTLNNEVLF | TGTGCCAGCAGCCTCCGGGACAGAACCCTGAACAATGAAGTTTTATTT
TRBJ2-1 | NA | TRBD2 | TRBV29-1 | CSVAETSGSNEQFF | TGTAGCGTTGCCGAGACTAGCGGGAGCAATGAGCAGTTCTTC
TRBJ2-1 | NA | NA | TRBV29-1 | CCGRERSTYNEQFF | TGCTGCGGCCGAGAACGTAGCACCTACAATGAGCAGTTCTTC
TRBJ1-1 | NA | NA | TRBV4-1 | CASITQGGTEAVF | TGCGCCAGCATCACCCAGGGTGGCACTGAAGCTGTCTTT
TRBJ2-3 | few | NA | TRBV9 | CASSVEGTRTDTQYF | TGTGCCAGCAGCGTAGAAGGAACCCGCACAGATACGCAGTATTTT
TRBJ2-6 | medium-sized | TRBD1 | TRBV4-3 | CASSPSQGSGANVLTF | TGCGCCAGCAGCCCCTCACAGGGGTCTGGGGCCAACGTCCTGACTTTC
TRBJ2-7 | NA | TRBD1 | TRBV14 | CTSSTRQGGYEQYF | TGTACCAGCAGCACCCGACAGGGCGGCTACGAGCAGTACTTC
TRBJ2-6 | NA | NA | TRBV6-1 | CASSERAGVKVLTF | TGTGCCAGCAGTGAGCGGGCTGGGGTCAAGGTCCTGACTTTC
TRBJ1-1 | NA | NA | TRBV7-8 | CGSTRGARNTEAFF | TGTGGCAGCACCCGGGGGGCTCGTAACACTGAAGCTTTCTTT
TRBJ2-7 | once | NA | TRBV6-6 | CASSYGGLRYEQYF | TGTGCCAGTAGTTACGGCGGCCTTCGCTACGAGCAGTACTTC
TRBJ2-1 | NA | NA | TRBV5-6 | CASSRVGVSSYIEQFF | TGTGCCAGTAGCAGGGTAGGGGTCTCGTCCTACATTGAGCAGTTCTTC
TRBJ1-6 | NA | NA | TRBV7-8 | CASSLFRDENSPLHF | TGTGCCAGCAGCTTATTTAGAGACGAGAATTCACCCCTCCACTTT
TRBJ2-1 | NA | TRBD2 | TRBV28 | CASSLLAGRPGEQFF | TGTGCCAGCAGTTTGCTAGCGGGAAGGCCTGGTGAGCAGTTCTTC
TRBJ2-2 | few | NA | TRBV7-9 | CASSLAGSTGELFF | TGTGCCAGCAGCTTAGCAGGTTCCACCGGGGAGCTGTTTTTT
TRBJ2-3 | NA | NA | TRBV11-3 | CARTRRKVSTDTQYF | TGTGCCAGGACCCGTCGGAAAGTAAGCACAGATACGCAATATTTT
TRBJ2-3 | NA | NA | TRBV5-5 | CANSPPGTSLTDTQYF | TGTGCCAACAGCCCGCCCGGCACTAGTCTAACAGATACGCAGTATTTT
TRBJ2-7 | NA | NA | TRBV29-1 | CSVDRAGSTYEQYF | TGCAGCGTTGATAGGGCAGGATCGACCTACGAGCAGTACTTC
TRBJ2-7 | NA | NA | TRBV11-2 | CATSLDLGAPYEQYF | TGTGCCACCAGCTTAGATCTGGGGGCTCCCTACGAGCAATACTTC
TRBJ2-3 | many | TRBD2 | TRBV5-4 | CAISWRGGRADTQYF | TGTGCCATCAGCTGGCGGGGGGGCCGGGCAGATACGCAGTATTTT
TRBJ2-7 | NA | TRBD2 | TRBV4-1 | CASSRTLAGEGDQHYF | TGCGCCAGCAGCCGAACACTAGCGGGAGAGGGGGACCAGCACTACTTC
TRBJ1-5 | NA | NA | TRBV11-2 | CASSLEGSEGQPQHF | TGTGCCAGCAGCTTAGAGGGCAGTGAGGGTCAGCCACAGCATTTT
TRBJ2-3 | few | NA | TRBV4-1 | CASSQPSLGSDTQYF | TGCGCCAGCAGCCAGCCGTCGTTAGGCTCAGATACGCAGTATTTT
TRBJ2-3 | NA | NA | TRBV5-1 | CASSLWGTDTQYF | TGCGCCAGCAGCTTATGGGGCACAGATACGCAGTATTTT
TRBJ2-3 | NA | TRBD1 | TRBV30 | CAIDRAGGTQYF | TGTGCCATAGACAGGGCTGGAGGTACGCAGTATTTT
TRBJ2-2 | NA | NA | TRBV9 | CASGVGQTGELFF | TGTGCCAGCGGCGTGGGCCAAACCGGGGAGCTGTTTTTT
TRBJ1-1 | NA | NA | TRBV4-1 | CASNQGQCWNTEAFF | TGCGCCAGCAACCAAGGACAGTGCTGGAACACTGAAGCTTTCTTT
TRBJ2-3 | few | TRBD1 | TRBV29-1 | CSLLPYVTGGDTDTHYF | TGCAGTTTACTCCCATATGTGACAGGGGGGGACACGGATACGCACTATTTT
TRBJ2-2 | NA | NA | TRBV29-1 | CSALVGRATGELFF | TGCAGTGCCCTGGTGGGACGGGCCACCGGGGAACTGTTTTTT
TRBJ2-6 | many | NA | TRBV12-3/TRBV12-4 | CASSKRTGANVLTF | TGTGCCAGCAGCAAACGAACTGGGGCCAACGTCCTGACTTTC
TRBJ2-3 | NA | TRBD2 | TRBV4-2 | CASSQVATGGSPSAHPTQYF | TGTGCCAGCAGCCAAGTAGCCACTGGCGGGAGTCCCTCCGCCCACCCTACGCAGTATTTT
TRBJ1-2 | once | TRBD1 | TRBV4-3 | CASSHETGDVYTF | TGCGCCAGCAGCCATGAGACAGGGGATGTCTACACCTTC
TRBJ2-1 | NA | NA | TRBV14 | CASSLGPYDEQFF | TGTGCCAGCAGCCTCGGGCCCTACGATGAGCAGTTCTTC
TRBJ2-1 | many | TRBD2 | TRBV12-5 | CASATSGSTHEQFF | TGTGCTAGTGCAACTAGCGGGAGTACGCATGAGCAGTTCTTC
TRBJ2-7 | NA | NA | TRBV6-2/TRBV6-3 | CASDTPSYEQYF | TGTGCCAGCGACACCCCGTCGTACGAGCAGTACTTC
TRBJ2-5 | once | NA | TRBV12-3/TRBV12-4 | CTSSPRFWGETHYF | TGTACCAGCAGCCCCCGTTTCTGGGGAGAGACCCACTACTTC
TRBJ1-6 | once | NA | TRBV6-5 | CASSYSDGKNSQLNF | TGTGCCAGCAGTTATTCCGACGGCAAAAATTCACAACTAAACTTT
TRBJ1-2 | NA | NA | TRBV29-1 | CIVLQMGAYDYTF | TGCATCGTTCTCCAGATGGGAGCCTATGACTACACCTTC
TRBJ1-4 | NA | TRBD1 | TRBV20-1 | CNASQGAREKLFF | TGCAATGCTAGTCAGGGGGCGCGGGAAAAACTGTTTTTT
TRBJ2-1 | NA | NA | TRBV2 | CASSVVWGVGDEQFF | TGTGCCAGCAGTGTTGTGTGGGGGGTAGGAGATGAGCAGTTCTTC